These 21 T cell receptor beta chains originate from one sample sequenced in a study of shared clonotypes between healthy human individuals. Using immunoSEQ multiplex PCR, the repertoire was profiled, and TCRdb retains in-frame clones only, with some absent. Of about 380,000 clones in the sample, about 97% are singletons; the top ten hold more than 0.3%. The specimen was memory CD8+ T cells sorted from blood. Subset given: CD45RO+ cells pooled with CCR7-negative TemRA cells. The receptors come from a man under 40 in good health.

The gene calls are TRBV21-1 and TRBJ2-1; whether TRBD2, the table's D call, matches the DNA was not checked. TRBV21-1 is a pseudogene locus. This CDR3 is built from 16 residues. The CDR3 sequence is CASSKAGLAGKIEQFF. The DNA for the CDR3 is TGTGCCAGCAGCAAAGCAGGACTAGCGGGAAAGATTGAGCAGTTCTTC.

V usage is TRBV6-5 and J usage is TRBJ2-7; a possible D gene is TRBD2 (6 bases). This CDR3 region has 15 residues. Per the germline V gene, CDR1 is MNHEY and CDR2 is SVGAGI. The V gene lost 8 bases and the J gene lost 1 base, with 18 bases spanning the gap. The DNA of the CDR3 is TGTGCCAGCCGGAGCTCCGGGACTGTATCCTACGAGCAGTACTTC. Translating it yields CASRSSGTVSYEQYF.

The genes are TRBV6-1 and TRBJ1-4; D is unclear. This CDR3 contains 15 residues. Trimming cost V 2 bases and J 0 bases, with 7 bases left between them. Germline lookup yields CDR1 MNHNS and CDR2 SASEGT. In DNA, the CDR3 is TGTGCCAGCAGTGAAATGGGAGCAACTAATGAAAAACTGTTTTTT. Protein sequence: CASSEMGATNEKLFF.

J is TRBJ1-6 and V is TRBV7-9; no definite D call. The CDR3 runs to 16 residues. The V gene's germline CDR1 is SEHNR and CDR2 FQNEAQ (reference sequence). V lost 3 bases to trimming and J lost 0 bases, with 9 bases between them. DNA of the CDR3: TGTGCCAGCAGCTTTCCGCCGAGCTCCTATAATTCACCCCTCCACTTT. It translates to CASSFPPSSYNSPLHF.

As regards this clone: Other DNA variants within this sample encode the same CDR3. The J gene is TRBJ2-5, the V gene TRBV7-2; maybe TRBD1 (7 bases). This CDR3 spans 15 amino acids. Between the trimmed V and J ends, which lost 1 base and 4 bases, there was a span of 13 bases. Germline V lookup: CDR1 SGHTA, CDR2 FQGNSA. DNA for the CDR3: TGTGCCAGCAGCTTAGGTTACAGGGGAGGAGAGACCCAGTACTTC. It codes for CASSLGYRGGETQYF.

This CDR3 reads CASRRAGTGGGYTF. Written as DNA, the CDR3 is TGTGCCAGCAGAAGAGCAGGGACAGGGGGAGGCTACACCTTC. The chain uses TRBV6-5 and TRBJ1-2; 11 bases are a match to TRBD1. Trimming cost V 6 bases and J 8 bases; bases outside gene matches: 8. The CDR3 length is 14 residues. Germline V gene lookup returns CDR1 MNHEY and CDR2 SVGAGI.

The CDR3 spells CASTNYYEQYF. The CDR3 DNA reads as TGCGCCAGCACAAATTACTACGAGCAGTACTTC. The chain combines TRBV5-1 with TRBJ2-7, with D unclear. Per the germline V gene, CDR1 is SGHRS and CDR2 is YFSETQ. The CDR3 length is 11 residues. The ends were cut back, 6 bases at V and 3 bases at J, with 7 bases in the middle.

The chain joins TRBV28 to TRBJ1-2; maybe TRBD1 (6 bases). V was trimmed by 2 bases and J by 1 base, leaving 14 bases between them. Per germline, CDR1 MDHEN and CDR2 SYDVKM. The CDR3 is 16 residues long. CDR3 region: CASSLPGAWDNYGYTF. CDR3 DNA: TGTGCCAGCAGTTTACCGGGGGCTTGGGATAACTATGGCTACACCTTC.

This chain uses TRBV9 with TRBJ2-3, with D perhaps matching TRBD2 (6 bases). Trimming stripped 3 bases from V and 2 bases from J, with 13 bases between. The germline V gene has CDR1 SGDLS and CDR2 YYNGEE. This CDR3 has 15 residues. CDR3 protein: CASSEGTFSTDTQYF. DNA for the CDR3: TGTGCCAGCAGCGAAGGGACTTTCTCCACAGATACGCAGTATTTT.

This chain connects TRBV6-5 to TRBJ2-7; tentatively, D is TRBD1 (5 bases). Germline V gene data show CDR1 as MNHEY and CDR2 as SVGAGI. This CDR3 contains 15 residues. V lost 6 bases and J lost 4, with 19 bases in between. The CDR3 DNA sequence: TGTGCCAGCAGCTTCGACAGATTAGGCCTATACGAGCAGTACTTC. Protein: CASSFDRLGLYEQYF.

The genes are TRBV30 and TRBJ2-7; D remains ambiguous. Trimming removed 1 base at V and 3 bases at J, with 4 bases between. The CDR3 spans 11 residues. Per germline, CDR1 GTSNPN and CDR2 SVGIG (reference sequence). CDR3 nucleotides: TGTGCCTGGAGTGCTTTCTACGAGCAGTACTTC. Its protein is CAWSAFYEQYF. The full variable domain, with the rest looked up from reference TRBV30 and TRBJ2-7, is SQTIHQWPATLVQPVGSPLSLECTVEGTSNPNLYWYRQAAGRGLQLLFYSVGIGQISSEVPQNLSASRPQDRQFILSSKKLLLSDSGFYLCAWSAFYEQYFGPGTRLTVT.

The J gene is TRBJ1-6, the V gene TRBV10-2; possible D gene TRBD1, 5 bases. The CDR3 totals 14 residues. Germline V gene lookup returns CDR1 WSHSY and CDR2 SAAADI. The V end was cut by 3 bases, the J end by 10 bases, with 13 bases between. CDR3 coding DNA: TGCGCCAGCAGTGAAGCGACAGTGGGATCACCCCTCCACTTT. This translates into CASSEATVGSPLHF.

CDR3 in DNA: TGCGCCAGCAGCCAAGAGGGGTTAGAGCCCCAGCATTTT. Translation gives CASSQEGLEPQHF. This sequence joins TRBV4-1 and TRBJ1-5, with unresolved D. Trimming pared 0 bases from V and 8 bases from J, leaving 8 bases between. Germline-derived CDR1 and CDR2 are MGHRA and YSYEKL. This CDR3 region has 13 residues.

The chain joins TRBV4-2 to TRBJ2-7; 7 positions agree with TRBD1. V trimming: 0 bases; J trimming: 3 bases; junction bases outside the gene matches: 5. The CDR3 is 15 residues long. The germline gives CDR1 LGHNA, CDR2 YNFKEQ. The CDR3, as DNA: TGTGCCAGCAGCCAAGATGGGCACAGGGGCTACGAGCAGTACTTC. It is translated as CASSQDGHRGYEQYF.

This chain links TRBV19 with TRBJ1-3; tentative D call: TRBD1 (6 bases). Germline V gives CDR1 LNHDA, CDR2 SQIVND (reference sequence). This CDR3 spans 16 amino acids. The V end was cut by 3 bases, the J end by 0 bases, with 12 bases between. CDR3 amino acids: CASSIRTAYSGNTIYF. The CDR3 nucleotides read TGTGCCAGTAGTATCCGGACAGCCTACTCTGGAAACACCATATATTTT.

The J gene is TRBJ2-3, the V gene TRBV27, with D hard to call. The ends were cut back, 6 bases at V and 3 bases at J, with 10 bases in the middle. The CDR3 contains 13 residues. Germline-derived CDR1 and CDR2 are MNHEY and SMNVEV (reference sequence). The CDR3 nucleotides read TGTGCCAGCAGCTATGCTATGACAGATACGCAGTATTTT. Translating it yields CASSYAMTDTQYF.

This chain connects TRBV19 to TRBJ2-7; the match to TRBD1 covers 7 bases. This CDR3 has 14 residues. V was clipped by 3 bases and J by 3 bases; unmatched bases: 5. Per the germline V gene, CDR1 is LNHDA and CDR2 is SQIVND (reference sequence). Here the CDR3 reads CASSIHDRDYEQYF. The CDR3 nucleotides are TGTGCCAGTAGTATCCATGACAGGGACTACGAGCAGTACTTC.

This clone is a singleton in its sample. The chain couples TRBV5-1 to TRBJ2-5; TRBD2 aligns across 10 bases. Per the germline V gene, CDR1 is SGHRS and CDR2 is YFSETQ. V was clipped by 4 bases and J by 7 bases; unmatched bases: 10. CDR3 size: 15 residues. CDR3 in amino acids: CASSRRTSGLGTQYF. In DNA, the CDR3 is TGCGCCAGCAGCAGACGGACTAGCGGCCTTGGGACCCAGTACTTC.

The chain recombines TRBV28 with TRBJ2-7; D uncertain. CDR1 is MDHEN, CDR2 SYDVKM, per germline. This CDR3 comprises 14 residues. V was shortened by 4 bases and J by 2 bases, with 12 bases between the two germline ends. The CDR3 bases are TGTGCCAGCAGTTCCCCGGGCCTTACCTACGAGCAGTACTTC. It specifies CASSSPGLTYEQYF.

The DNA of the CDR3 is TGTGCCAGCAGCCCGATGGGACTAGCGGGAGGAGATACGCAGTATTTT. Translation: CASSPMGLAGGDTQYF. The genes are TRBV7-8 and TRBJ2-3; 15 bases fit TRBD2. Germline trimming cut 5 bases from V and 5 bases from J; bases unmatched to any gene: 5. This CDR3 has 16 residues. The germline gives CDR1 SGHVS, CDR2 FQNEAQ.

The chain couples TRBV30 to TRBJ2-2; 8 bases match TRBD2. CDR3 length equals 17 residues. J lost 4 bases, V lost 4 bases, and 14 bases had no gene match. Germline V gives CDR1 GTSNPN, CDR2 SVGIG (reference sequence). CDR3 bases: TGTGCCTGGACAGCGGGAGCAAAGCTGGAGAGCACCGGGGAGCTGTTTTTT. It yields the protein CAWTAGAKLESTGELFF.